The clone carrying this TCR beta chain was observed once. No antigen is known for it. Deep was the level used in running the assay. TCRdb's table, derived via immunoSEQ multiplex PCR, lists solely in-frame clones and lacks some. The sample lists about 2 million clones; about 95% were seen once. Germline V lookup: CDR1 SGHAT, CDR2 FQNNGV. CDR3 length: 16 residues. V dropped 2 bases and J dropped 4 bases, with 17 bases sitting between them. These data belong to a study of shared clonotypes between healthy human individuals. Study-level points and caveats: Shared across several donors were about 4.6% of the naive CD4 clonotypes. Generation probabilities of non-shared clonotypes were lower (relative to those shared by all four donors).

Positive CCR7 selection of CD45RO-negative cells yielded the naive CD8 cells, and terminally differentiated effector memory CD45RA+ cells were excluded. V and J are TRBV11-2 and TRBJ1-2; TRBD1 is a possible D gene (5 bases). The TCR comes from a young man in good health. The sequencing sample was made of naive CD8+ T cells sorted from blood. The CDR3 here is CASSLTTGVVSYGYTF. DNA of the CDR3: TGTGCCAGCAGCTTAACTACAGGTGTCGTCTCCTATGGCTACACCTTC.